These 19 T cell receptor beta chains originate from one sample sequenced in a study of post-analysis software for immune sequencing data. Overall study findings and caveats: About five TRBV segments, including TRBV5-6, TRBV5-1 and TRBV20-1, were more frequent in patients than controls.

These receptors have no identified antigens. Unique molecular identifiers were present in the TCR beta cDNA libraries. MiXCR, run by TCRdb on the PCR reads, gives a single entry per CDR3 protein. The sample consists of 700,000 to 800,000 distinct CDR3 sequences, 25% to 30% of them appearing once. The sequenced sample was blood. Source of these receptors: a girl aged 5-17 years with multiple sclerosis.

The V gene is TRBV6-1, the J gene TRBJ1-2; D call uncertain. This CDR3 region has 13 residues. The germline CDR1 and CDR2 sequences are MNHNS and SASEGT. V lost 4 bases, J lost 6 bases, and 12 bases lay in between. CDR3 loop: CASSGVVGHGYTF. CDR3 in DNA: TGTGCCAGCAGTGGGGTCGTTGGGCATGGCTACACCTTC.

This clonotype was seen a few times. This chain uses TRBV20-1 with TRBJ2-6; D is uncertain. Trimming pared 5 bases from V and 1 base from J, leaving 12 bases between. The V gene's germline CDR1 is DFQATT and CDR2 SNEGSKA (reference sequence). The CDR3 length is 15 residues. CDR3 DNA: TGCAGTGCTGCACCGGCATCTTCTGGGGCCAACGTCCTGACTTTC. Translated: CSAAPASSGANVLTF.

This clonotype showed up just a few times. J is TRBJ1-1 and V is TRBV6-6; D is unresolved. This CDR3 region has 16 residues. Germline assignment: CDR1 MNHNY and CDR2 SVGAGI (reference sequence). V was trimmed by 6 bases and J by 4 bases, leaving 21 bases between them. CDR3 in amino acids: CASSHPIAILPTEAFF. The CDR3 coding sequence is TGTGCCAGCAGCCACCCTATCGCAATTCTACCCACTGAAGCTTTCTTT.

V and J are TRBV5-6 and TRBJ2-4, with TRBD1 matching 8 bases. The assigned J gene may be wrong: the sequence end matches TRBJ2-7 better. Germline-derived CDR1 and CDR2 are SGHDT and YYEEEE. The CDR3 has 15 amino acids. CDR3 nucleotides: TGTGCCAGCAGCGAAAAAGGGACAGGCGTGAACGAGCAGTACTTC. Residues: CASSEKGTGVNEQYF.

This sequence joins TRBV10-2 and TRBJ1-1; possibly TRBD1 for D (5 bases). Deletions cut 2 bases from V and 5 bases from J, with 24 bases between. The CDR3 runs 18 residues. Germline V gene sequence: CDR1 WSHSY, CDR2 SAAADI. The CDR3 DNA sequence: TGCGCCAGCAGTGAGCGGTCTGGGGGGGTCTACCTTCCGACTGAAGCTTTCTTT. This sequence encodes CASSERSGGVYLPTEAFF.

V gene TRBV5-1 combines with J gene TRBJ2-3; D may correspond to TRBD1 or TRBD2 (6 bases each). V shed 4 bases and J shed 6 bases, with 18 bases lying between them. Per the germline V gene, CDR1 is SGHRS and CDR2 is YFSETQ. The CDR3 length is 15 residues. The CDR3 nucleotides are TGCGCCAGCAGCCTTACAGGGCTGGGGGGCGATACGCAGTATTTT. Translating it yields CASSLTGLGGDTQYF.

The chain is built from TRBV6-2 or TRBV6-3 and TRBJ2-7, with TRBD1 as a possible D gene (5 bases). V gave up 5 bases and J gave up 10 bases, with 18 bases separating them. CDR3 size: 13 residues. Germline V gene data show CDR1 as MNHEY and CDR2 as SVGEGT. This CDR3 is CASSQAQVAVQYF. CDR3 coding DNA: TGTGCCAGCAGTCAAGCACAGGTGGCAGTCCAGTACTTC.

There are a few counts of this clonotype. The chain couples TRBV28 to TRBJ2-1; D is ambiguous. With 10 bases removed from V and 6 bases from J, the gap between germline ends came to 19 bases. Germline CDR1 and CDR2: MDHEN and SYDVKM. This CDR3 contains 14 residues. This chain's CDR3 is CATLPAFISNEQFF. As DNA, the CDR3 is TGTGCCACCCTTCCGGCTTTTATTAGCAATGAGCAGTTCTTC.

The chain uses TRBV9 and TRBJ2-7; TRBD2 matches at 7 bases. Germline-derived CDR1 and CDR2 are SGDLS and YYNGEE. The CDR3 runs 14 residues. Trimming removed 4 bases from V and 5 bases from J; junction bases left unmatched: 9. The CDR3 DNA reads as TGTGCCAGCAGCCTCCGCGGGAGCGACAACGAGCAGTACTTC. Translating it yields CASSLRGSDNEQYF.

This clonotype was seen a few times. The gene calls are TRBV2 and TRBJ2-7; D call uncertain. V was cut by 8 bases and J by 2 bases, with 16 bases left in between. The germline gives CDR1 SNHLY, CDR2 FYNNEI. CDR3 length: 14 amino acids. This CDR3 reads CASRRLAEPYEQYF. The CDR3 DNA reads TGTGCCAGCCGGCGGTTGGCGGAACCCTACGAGCAGTACTTC. Full variable domain (remainder filled in from reference TRBV2 and TRBJ2-7): EPEVTQTPSHQVTQMGQEVILRCVPISNHLYFYWYRQILGQKVEFLVSFYNNEISEKSEIFDDQFSVERPDGSNFTLKIRSTKLEDSAMYFCASRRLAEPYEQYFGPGTRLTVT.

This clonotype appeared a few times. The V and J genes are TRBV19 and TRBJ2-7; D unresolved. Germline CDR1 and CDR2: LNHDA and SQIVND (reference sequence). This CDR3 spans 14 amino acids. Trimming removed 4 bases from V and 2 bases from J, with 12 bases in between. CDR3 sequence: CASSRGLEAYEQYF. As DNA, the CDR3 is TGTGCCAGTAGTAGAGGCCTCGAGGCCTACGAGCAGTACTTC. The full variable domain, in which reference TRBV19 and TRBJ2-7 provide the parts outside the CDR3, is DGGITQSPKYLFRKEGQNVTLSCEQNLNHDAMYWYRQDPGQGLRLIYYSQIVNDFQKGDIAEGYSVSREKKESFPLTVTSAQKNPTAFYLCASSRGLEAYEQYFGPGTRLTVT.

This chain joins TRBV7-2 and TRBJ2-5, with D unresolved. Germline loops: CDR1 SGHTA, CDR2 FQGNSA. CDR3 length equals 13 residues. V gave up 5 bases and J gave up 4 bases, with 11 bases separating them. The CDR3 sequence: CASSARPGETQYF. CDR3 DNA sequence: TGTGCCAGCAGCGCTCGCCCCGGAGAGACCCAGTACTTC.

On this clonotype itself: A junction boundary mismatches the germline segment, possibly from a read error. CDR3 region: CAGSESPGRSTDTQYF. CDR3 nucleotide sequence: TGCGCCGGCAGTGAGTCGCCGGGGAGGAGTACAGATACGCAGTATTTT. This chain links TRBV10-1 with TRBJ2-3, with D perhaps TRBD2 (6 bases). The germline CDR1 and CDR2 sequences are WNHNN and SYGVQD (reference sequence). The CDR3 has 16 amino acids.

In the case of this clonotype: The junction and the germline gene differ at one end; a read error may be behind it. J is TRBJ2-3 and V is TRBV4-3, with TRBD2 matching 7 bases. The CDR3 consists of 17 residues. Germline CDR1 is LGHNA and CDR2 is YSLEER. CDR3 DNA: TGCGCCGGCAGCCAAGTGTGGAGGGAGGGGCGCACAGATACGCAGTATTTT. Residues: CAGSQVWREGRTDTQYF.

The genes are TRBV7-9 and TRBJ2-1; D is unresolved. The DNA end is a closer match to TRBJ2-7, so the J assignment may be wrong. The CDR3 spans 12 residues. Germline V gives CDR1 SEHNR, CDR2 FQNEAQ (reference sequence). The CDR3 DNA follows: TGTGCCAGCAGCTTACGACCCAAGGAGCAGTACTTC. As protein: CASSLRPKEQYF.

This clonotype was recorded many times. The CDR3 sequence is CASSPDRRNEQFF. CDR3 nucleotides: TGTGCCAGCAGCCCAGACAGGAGAAATGAGCAGTTCTTC. J is TRBJ2-1 and V is TRBV7-2; TRBD1 might be the D (6 bases). Deletions cut 5 bases from V and 7 bases from J, with 12 bases between. The length of the CDR3 is 13 residues. Germline V gives CDR1 SGHTA, CDR2 FQGNSA.

The J gene is TRBJ2-1, the V gene TRBV5-1, with 7 bases identical to TRBD1. Germline V gene lookup returns CDR1 SGHRS and CDR2 YFSETQ. V lost 3 bases to trimming and J lost 3 bases; unmatched junction nucleotides: 9. The length of the CDR3 is 16 residues. CDR3 protein: CASSSAGDRNYNEQFF. For the CDR3, the DNA is TGCGCCAGCAGCTCGGCAGGGGACAGAAACTACAATGAGCAGTTCTTC.

This clonotype was counted between two and nine times. The chain is built from TRBV4-2 and TRBJ2-5, with 9 bases identical to TRBD2. The CDR3 has 19 amino acids. Germline V lookup: CDR1 LGHNA, CDR2 YNFKEQ. J was trimmed by 3 bases and V by 1 base; bases with no gene match: 15. The CDR3 region is CASSQVLGGGAFLEETQYF. The CDR3, as DNA: TGTGCCAGCAGCCAAGTACTGGGCGGGGGGGCCTTCTTGGAAGAGACCCAGTACTTC.

This sequence joins TRBV2 and TRBJ2-2, with D possibly matching TRBD1 (6 bases). The CDR3 is made up of 16 amino acids. Trimming removed 6 bases from V and 0 bases from J, with 14 bases in between. Per germline, CDR1 SNHLY and CDR2 FYNNEI. This CDR3 is CASSQGGRANTGELFF. The CDR3 DNA sequence: TGTGCCAGCAGCCAAGGGGGAAGAGCGAACACCGGGGAGCTGTTTTTT.